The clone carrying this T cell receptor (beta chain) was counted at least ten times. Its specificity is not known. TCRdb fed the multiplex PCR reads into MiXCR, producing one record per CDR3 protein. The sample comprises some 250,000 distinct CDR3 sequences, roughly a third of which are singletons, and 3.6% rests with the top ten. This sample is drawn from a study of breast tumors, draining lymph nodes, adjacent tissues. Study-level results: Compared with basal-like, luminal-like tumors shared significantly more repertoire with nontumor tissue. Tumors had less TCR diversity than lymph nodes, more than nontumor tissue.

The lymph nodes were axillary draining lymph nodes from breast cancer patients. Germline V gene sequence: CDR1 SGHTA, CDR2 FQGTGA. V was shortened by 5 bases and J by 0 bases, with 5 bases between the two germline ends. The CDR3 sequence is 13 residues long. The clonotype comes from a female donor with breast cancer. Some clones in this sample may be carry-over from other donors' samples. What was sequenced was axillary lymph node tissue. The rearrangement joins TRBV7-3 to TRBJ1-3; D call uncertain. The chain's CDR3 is CASSVYSGNTIYF. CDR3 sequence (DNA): TGTGCCAGCAGCGTATACTCTGGAAACACCATATATTTT.